This record concerns one T cell receptor (beta chain) sequence. Per the original methods: Nucleated cell number was recorded as an estimate derived from reference gene primer amplification. The method was immunoSEQ multiplex PCR; TCRdb's version includes in-frame clones alone and lacks a portion of them. V, J and clone size are taken as reported in that table, and D and trimming were inferred from the DNA itself. This table has more than 300,000 clones, roughly nine tenths appearing once. This specimen belongs to a study of blood T cell repertoires in COVID-19. Background on the study: Samples came from the United States, Italy and Spain, spanning acute and convalescent COVID-19.

Per the germline V gene, CDR1 is SGHAT and CDR2 is FQNNGV. Trimming cost V 5 bases and J 2 bases, with 18 bases left between them. The CDR3 loop spans 17 amino acids. Cohort assignment relied on participant-reported clinical history. Cohort 3 donors counted as recovered after two negative PCRs, clearance, or resolved symptoms. The chain couples TRBV11-2 to TRBJ1-4; D uncertain. Sequenced sample: PBMCs or T cells enriched from blood (not recorded which). The source is a woman aged 30 to 39 who had recovered from COVID-19. CDR3 in amino acids: CASSHPGIGFTNEKLFF. Written as DNA, the CDR3 is TGTGCCAGCAGCCATCCCGGGATCGGGTTCACTAATGAAAAACTGTTTTTT.